This paragraph covers one T cell receptor beta chain sequence. Its antigen is still unknown. The CDR3 contains 14 residues. Trimming took off 2 bases at V and 1 base at J, with 8 bases between the two ends. Germline CDR1 is SGHRS and CDR2 is YFSETQ. The PCR was carried out with 60 Vbeta primers and 13 Jbeta primers. Data came from immunoSEQ multiplex PCR; TCRdb stores just in-frame clones and leaves some out. In total, the table holds about 79,000 clones. This sample is part of a study of cytomegalovirus exposure and HLA in healthy donors. Study-level background: HLA-typed donors contributed some 87 million unique TCRs, which were held in an early data release.

Overall study findings and caveats: As immune exposure information, only CMV serostatus was available. Later, an analysis found that common viral pathogens appeared to be linked with several of the most significant clusters.

The V gene is TRBV5-1, the J gene TRBJ2-3; D is undetermined. Sequenced: PBMCs. This clonotype was sampled from a man aged 25-40 years in good health and CMV-seronegative. This chain's CDR3 is CASSFGRGTDTQYF. CDR3 nucleotides: TGCGCCAGCAGCTTCGGCCGGGGCACAGATACGCAGTATTTT. Variable domain in full (rest from reference TRBV5-1 and TRBJ2-3): KAGVTQTPRYLIKTRGQQVTLSCSPISGHRSVSWYQQTPGQGLQFLFEYFSETQRNKGNFPGRFSGRQFSNSRSEMNVSTLELGDSALYLCASSFGRGTDTQYFGPGTRLTVL.